These T cell receptor beta chains were read from a single sample in a study of PD-L1 blockade in urothelial cancer. TCRdb's table, derived via immunoSEQ multiplex PCR, lists solely in-frame clones and lacks some. Of about 95,000 clones listed, 80% to 90% are singletons. The material sequenced was PBMCs, taken around atezolizumab (anti-PD-L1) treatment. These receptors all come from a man in his 60s with urothelial cancer. Each CDR3 is given with its conserved first and last residue. D genes are given only for firm matches. Clone size is not always given. Where it is, it says once, few, many or a class for expanded clones.

size	V	D	J	CDR3	DNA
NA	TRBV5-4	TRBD2	TRBJ2-3	CASSPGLAGGPKADTQYF	TGTGCCAGCAGCCCGGGACTAGCGGGAGGGCCTAAGGCAGATACGCAGTATTTT
NA	TRBV9	TRBD2	TRBJ2-1	CASSSAASGSLGNEQFF	TGTGCCAGCAGCTCGGCGGCTAGCGGGAGCTTGGGGAATGAGCAGTTCTTC
NA	TRBV12-5	NA	TRBJ1-1	CASGLVNSEAFF	TGTGCTAGTGGTTTGGTAAACTCTGAAGCTTTCTTT
NA	TRBV5-1	TRBD1	TRBJ2-7	CASSLVAGGSYEQYF	TGCGCCAGCAGCTTGGTGGCAGGGGGTTCGTACGAGCAGTACTTC
NA	TRBV30	NA	TRBJ1-1	CALTRGGTEAFF	TGTGCCTTGACAAGGGGTGGGACTGAAGCTTTCTTT
NA	TRBV5-4	NA	TRBJ2-5	CASSLSGQETQYF	TGTGCCAGCAGCTTGTCAGGGCAAGAGACCCAGTACTTC
NA	TRBV5-1	TRBD1	TRBJ2-5	CASSPGQGALSQETQYF	TGCGCCAGCAGCCCGGGACAGGGGGCATTAAGTCAAGAGACCCAGTACTTC
NA	TRBV27	NA	TRBJ1-1	CASSLMAMNTEAFF	TGTGCCAGCAGTTTGATGGCCATGAACACTGAAGCTTTCTTT
NA	TRBV6-4	NA	TRBJ2-3	CASSFQGISTDTQYF	TGTGCCAGCAGCTTCCAGGGGATCTCCACAGATACGCAGTATTTT
few	TRBV18	NA	TRBJ1-5	CASSPLAGGDQPQHF	TGTGCCAGCTCACCACTTGCGGGGGGGGATCAGCCCCAGCATTTT
few	TRBV2	NA	TRBJ1-2	CASSEASRVSGYTF	TGTGCCAGCAGTGAAGCTTCACGGGTTAGCGGCTACACCTTC
once	TRBV7-3	NA	TRBJ2-6	CASSLKSVLPGANVLTF	TGTGCCAGCAGCTTAAAGTCGGTACTTCCTGGGGCCAACGTCCTGACTTTC
NA	TRBV12-5	NA	TRBJ2-5	CASGTHRVQETQYF	TGTGCTAGTGGGACCCACAGAGTGCAAGAGACCCAGTACTTC
NA	TRBV5-6	TRBD1	TRBJ2-3	CASSLDRGRPGPSDTQYF	TGTGCCAGCAGCCTTGACAGGGGGCGTCCCGGTCCCTCAGATACGCAGTATTTT
NA	TRBV5-6	NA	TRBJ2-2	CASSFGRLSHTGELFF	TGTGCCAGCAGCTTTGGCCGACTTTCTCACACCGGGGAGCTGTTTTTT
NA	TRBV28	TRBD2	TRBJ2-4	CASGGGKNIQYF	TGTGCCAGCGGCGGGGGAAAAAACATTCAGTACTTC
NA	TRBV10-3	TRBD2	TRBJ2-3	CAISESRAGGHTDTQYF	TGTGCCATCAGTGAGTCGAGAGCGGGGGGGCACACAGATACGCAGTATTTT
NA	TRBV28	TRBD2	TRBJ2-7	CASSLGGAGKYEQYF	TGTGCCAGCAGTTTGGGGGGAGCGGGAAAGTACGAGCAGTACTTC
NA	TRBV6-1	NA	TRBJ1-1	CASSPEPRERGAFF	TGTGCCAGCTCGCCCGAACCTAGAGAAAGAGGAGCTTTCTTT
NA	TRBV6-1	NA	TRBJ1-5	CASSEAGGGNQPQHF	TGTGCCAGCAGTGAAGCAGGGGGTGGCAATCAGCCCCAGCATTTT
NA	TRBV12-5	NA	TRBJ1-4	CAAMTPSNEKLFF	TGTGCCGCGATGACACCCTCTAATGAAAAACTGTTTTTT
NA	TRBV11-2	NA	TRBJ1-2	CASSRGYGYTF	TGTGCCAGCAGCCGAGGGTATGGCTACACCTTC
once	TRBV6-6	NA	TRBJ2-7	CASRQQDYEQYF	TGTGCCAGCAGACAACAAGACTACGAGCAGTACTTC
NA	TRBV10-3	TRBD2	TRBJ2-3	CAIRPTSGGVTDTQYF	TGTGCCATCAGACCGACTAGCGGGGGGGTTACAGATACGCAGTATTTT